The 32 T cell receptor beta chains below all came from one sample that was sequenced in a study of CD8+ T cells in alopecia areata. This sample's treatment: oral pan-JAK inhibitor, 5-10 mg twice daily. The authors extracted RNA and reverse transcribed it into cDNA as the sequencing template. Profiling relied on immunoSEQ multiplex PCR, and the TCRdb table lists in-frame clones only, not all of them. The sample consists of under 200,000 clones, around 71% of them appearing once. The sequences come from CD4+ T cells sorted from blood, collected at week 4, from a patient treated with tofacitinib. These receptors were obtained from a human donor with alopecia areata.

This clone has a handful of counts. This CDR3 is CASGLGLAVYEQYF. In DNA, the CDR3 is TGTGCCAGCGGATTGGGACTAGCGGTGTACGAGCAGTACTTC. The rearrangement links TRBV7-8 to TRBJ2-7; 11 bases line up with TRBD2. The junction had 7 bases not matched to a gene; V was cut back by 8 bases and J by 4 bases. Looked up from germline, CDR1 is SGHVS and CDR2 is FQNEAQ. This CDR3 has 14 residues.

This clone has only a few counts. CDR3 nucleotides: TGTGCCAGCAGTGAAATGCTAACGGGGAAGGGGACCCAGTACTTC. This sequence encodes CASSEMLTGKGTQYF. The J gene is TRBJ2-5, the V gene TRBV2, with TRBD2 as a possible D gene (5 bases). The CDR3 is 15 residues long. Germline V gives CDR1 SNHLY, CDR2 FYNNEI. V lost 2 bases and J 7 bases, leaving 17 bases between the germline ends.

Here the CDR3 DNA reads TGCAGCGCGTACGGTATGGGGGCGAAAGGGACACCTACCGGGGAGCTGTTTTTT. The encoded protein is CSAYGMGAKGTPTGELFF. V gene TRBV29-1 combines with J gene TRBJ2-2; TRBD1 is a possible D gene (6 bases). This CDR3 comprises 18 residues. Trimming removed 7 bases at V and 5 bases at J, with 29 bases between. CDR1 and CDR2 from the germline V gene are SQVTM and ANQGSEA.

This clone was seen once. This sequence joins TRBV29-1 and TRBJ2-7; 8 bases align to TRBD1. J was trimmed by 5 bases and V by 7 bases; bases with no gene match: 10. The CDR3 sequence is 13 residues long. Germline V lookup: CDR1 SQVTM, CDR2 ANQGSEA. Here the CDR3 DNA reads TGCAGCGCTGCAAGGACAGGGATCCACGAGCAGTACTTC. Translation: CSAARTGIHEQYF.

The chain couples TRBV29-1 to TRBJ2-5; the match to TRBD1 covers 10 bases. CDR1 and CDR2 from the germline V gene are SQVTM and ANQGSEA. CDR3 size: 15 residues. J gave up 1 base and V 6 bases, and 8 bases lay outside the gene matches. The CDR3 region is CSVPRDRGFQETQYF. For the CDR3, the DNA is TGCAGCGTGCCCCGGGACAGGGGATTCCAAGAGACCCAGTACTTC.

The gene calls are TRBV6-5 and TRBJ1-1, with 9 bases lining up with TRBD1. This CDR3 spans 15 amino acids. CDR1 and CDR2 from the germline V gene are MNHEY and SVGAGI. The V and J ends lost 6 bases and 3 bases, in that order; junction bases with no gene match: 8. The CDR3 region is CASRSTGGWDTEAFF. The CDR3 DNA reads TGTGCCAGCAGATCCACAGGGGGCTGGGACACTGAAGCTTTCTTT.

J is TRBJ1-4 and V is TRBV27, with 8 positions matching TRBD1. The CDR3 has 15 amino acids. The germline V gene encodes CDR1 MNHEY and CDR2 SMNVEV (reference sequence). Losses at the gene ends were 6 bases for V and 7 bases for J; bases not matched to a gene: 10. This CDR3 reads CASRSPTGEGEKLFF. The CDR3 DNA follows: TGTGCCAGCAGATCACCGACAGGGGAGGGTGAAAAACTGTTTTTT.

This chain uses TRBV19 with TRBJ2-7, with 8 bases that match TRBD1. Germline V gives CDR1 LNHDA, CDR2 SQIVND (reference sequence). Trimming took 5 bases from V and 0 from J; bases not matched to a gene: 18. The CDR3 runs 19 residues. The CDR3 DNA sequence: TGTGCCAGTAGTCCGGGACAGTGGACAGGGCTTTTTCCCTCCTACGAGCAGTACTTC. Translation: CASSPGQWTGLFPSYEQYF.

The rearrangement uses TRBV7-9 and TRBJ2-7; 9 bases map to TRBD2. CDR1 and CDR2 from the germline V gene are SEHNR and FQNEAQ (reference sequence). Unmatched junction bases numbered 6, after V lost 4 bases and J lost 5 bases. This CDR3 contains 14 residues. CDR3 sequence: CASSSLRGGNEQYF. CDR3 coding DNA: TGTGCCAGCAGCTCGCTGCGGGGGGGCAACGAGCAGTACTTC.

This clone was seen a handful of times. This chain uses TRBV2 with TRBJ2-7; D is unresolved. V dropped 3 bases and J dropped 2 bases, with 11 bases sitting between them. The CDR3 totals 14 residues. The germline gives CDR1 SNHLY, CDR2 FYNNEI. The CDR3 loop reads CASSDGSGPYEQYF. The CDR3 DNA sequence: TGTGCCAGCAGTGACGGGTCAGGCCCCTACGAGCAGTACTTC.

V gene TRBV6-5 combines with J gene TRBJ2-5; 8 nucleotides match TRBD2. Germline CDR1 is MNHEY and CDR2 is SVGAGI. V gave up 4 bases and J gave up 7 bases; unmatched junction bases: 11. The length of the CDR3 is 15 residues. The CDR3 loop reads CASSSGLALAGTQYF. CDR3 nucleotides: TGTGCCAGCAGTTCCGGACTAGCCCTTGCTGGGACCCAGTACTTC.

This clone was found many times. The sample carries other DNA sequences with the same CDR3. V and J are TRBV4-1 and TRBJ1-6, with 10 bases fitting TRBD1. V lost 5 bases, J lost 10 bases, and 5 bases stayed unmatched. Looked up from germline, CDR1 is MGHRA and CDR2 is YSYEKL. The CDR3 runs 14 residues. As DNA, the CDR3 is TGCGCCAGCAGCAACCGGGACAGGGGCTCACCCCTCCACTTT. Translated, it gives CASSNRDRGSPLHF.

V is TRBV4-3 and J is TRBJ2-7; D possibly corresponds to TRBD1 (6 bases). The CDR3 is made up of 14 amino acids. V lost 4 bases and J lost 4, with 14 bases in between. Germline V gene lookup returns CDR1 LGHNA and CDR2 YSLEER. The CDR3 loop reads CASSRGPGAYEQYF. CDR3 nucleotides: TGCGCCAGCAGCCGGGGGCCAGGGGCTTACGAGCAGTACTTC.

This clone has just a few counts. CDR3 coding DNA: TGTGCCAGCAGCTTAACAGGCCGCTACGAGCAGTACTTC. The encoded protein is CASSLTGRYEQYF. The chain carries TRBV5-6 and TRBJ2-7; D perhaps matches TRBD1 (5 bases). Per germline, CDR1 SGHDT and CDR2 YYEEEE. The CDR3 runs 13 residues. V was shortened by 2 bases and J by 3 bases, with 9 bases between the two germline ends.

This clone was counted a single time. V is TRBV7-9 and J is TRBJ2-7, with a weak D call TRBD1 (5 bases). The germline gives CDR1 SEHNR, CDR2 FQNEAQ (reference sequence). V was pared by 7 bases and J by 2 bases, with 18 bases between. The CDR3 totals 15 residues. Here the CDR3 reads CASNPTGLRTYEQYF. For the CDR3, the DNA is TGTGCCAGCAACCCCACAGGCCTACGTACCTACGAGCAGTACTTC.

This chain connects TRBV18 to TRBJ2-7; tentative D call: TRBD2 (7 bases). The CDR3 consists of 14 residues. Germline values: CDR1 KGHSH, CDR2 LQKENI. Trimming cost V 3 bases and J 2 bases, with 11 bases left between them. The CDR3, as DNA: TGTGCCAGCTCACCGGGGGGGGCCCCCTACGAGCAGTACTTC. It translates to CASSPGGAPYEQYF.

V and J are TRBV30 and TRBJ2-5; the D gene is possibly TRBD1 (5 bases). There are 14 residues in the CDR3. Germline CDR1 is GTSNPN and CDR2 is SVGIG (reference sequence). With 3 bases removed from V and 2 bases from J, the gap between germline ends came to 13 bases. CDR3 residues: CAWSWTSLQETQYF. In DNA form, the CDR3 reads TGTGCCTGGAGCTGGACATCGTTACAAGAGACCCAGTACTTC.

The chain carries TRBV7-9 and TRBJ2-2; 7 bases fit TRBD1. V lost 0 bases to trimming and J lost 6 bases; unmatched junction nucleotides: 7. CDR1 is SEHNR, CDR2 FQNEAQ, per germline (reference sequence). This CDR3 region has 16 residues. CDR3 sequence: CASSLATGWRSGELFF. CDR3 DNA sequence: TGTGCCAGCAGCTTAGCGACAGGGTGGCGGTCCGGGGAGCTGTTTTTT.

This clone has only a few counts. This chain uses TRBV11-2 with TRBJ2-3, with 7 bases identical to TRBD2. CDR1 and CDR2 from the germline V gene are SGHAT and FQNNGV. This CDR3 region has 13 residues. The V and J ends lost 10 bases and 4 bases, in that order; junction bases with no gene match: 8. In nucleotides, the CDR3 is TGTGCCACTCGGGCTAGCGGCGCAGATACGCAGTATTTT. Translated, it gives CATRASGADTQYF.

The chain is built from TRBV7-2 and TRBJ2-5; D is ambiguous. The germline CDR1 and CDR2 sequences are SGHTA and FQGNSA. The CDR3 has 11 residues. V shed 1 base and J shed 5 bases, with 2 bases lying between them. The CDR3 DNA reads TGTGCCAGCAGCTTAGATGAGACCCAGTACTTC. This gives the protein CASSLDETQYF.

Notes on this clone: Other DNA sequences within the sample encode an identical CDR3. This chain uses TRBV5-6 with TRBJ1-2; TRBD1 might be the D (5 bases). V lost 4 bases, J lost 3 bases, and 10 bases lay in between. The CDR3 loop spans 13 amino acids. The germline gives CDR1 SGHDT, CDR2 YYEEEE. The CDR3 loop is CASSPGPDYGYTF. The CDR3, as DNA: TGTGCCAGCAGCCCGGGGCCGGACTATGGCTACACCTTC.

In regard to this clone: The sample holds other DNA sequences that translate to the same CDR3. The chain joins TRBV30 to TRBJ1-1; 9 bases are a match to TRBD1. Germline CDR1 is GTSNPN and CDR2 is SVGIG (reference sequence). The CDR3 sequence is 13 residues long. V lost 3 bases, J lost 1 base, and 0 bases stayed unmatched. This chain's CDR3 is CAWRGQGNTEAFF. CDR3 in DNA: TGTGCCTGGAGGGGACAGGGGAACACTGAAGCTTTCTTT.

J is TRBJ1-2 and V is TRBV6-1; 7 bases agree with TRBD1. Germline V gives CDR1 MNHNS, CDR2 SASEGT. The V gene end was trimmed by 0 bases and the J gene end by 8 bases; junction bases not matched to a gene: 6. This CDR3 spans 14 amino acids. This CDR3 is CASSEADRVGGYTF. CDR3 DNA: TGTGCCAGCAGTGAAGCTGACAGGGTAGGCGGCTACACCTTC.

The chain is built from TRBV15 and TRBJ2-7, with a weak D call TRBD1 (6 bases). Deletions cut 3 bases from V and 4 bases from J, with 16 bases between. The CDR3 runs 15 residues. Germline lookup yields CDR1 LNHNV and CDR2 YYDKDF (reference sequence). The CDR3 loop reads CATSRAGTRGYEQYF. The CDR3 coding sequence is TGTGCCACCAGCAGGGCCGGGACAAGAGGTTACGAGCAGTACTTC.

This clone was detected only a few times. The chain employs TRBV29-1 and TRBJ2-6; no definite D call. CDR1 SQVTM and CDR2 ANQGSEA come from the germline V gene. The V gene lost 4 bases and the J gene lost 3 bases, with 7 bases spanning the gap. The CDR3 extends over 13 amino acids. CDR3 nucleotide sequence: TGCAGCGTTGGGCAAGGTGGGGCCAACGTCCTGACTTTC. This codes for CSVGQGGANVLTF.

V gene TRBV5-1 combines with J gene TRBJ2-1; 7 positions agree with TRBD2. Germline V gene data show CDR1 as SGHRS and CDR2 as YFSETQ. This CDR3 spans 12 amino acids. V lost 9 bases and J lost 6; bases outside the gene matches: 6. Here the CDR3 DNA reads TGCGCCACCGGGCGCGGGGGCAATGAGCAGTTCTTC. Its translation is CATGRGGNEQFF.

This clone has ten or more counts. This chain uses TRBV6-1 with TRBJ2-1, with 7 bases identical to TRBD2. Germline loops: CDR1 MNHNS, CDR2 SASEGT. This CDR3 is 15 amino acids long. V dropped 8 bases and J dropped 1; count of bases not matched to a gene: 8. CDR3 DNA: TGTGCCAGCTTCAACGTGGGGGGGTCCTACAATGAGCAGTTCTTC. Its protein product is CASFNVGGSYNEQFF.

The CDR3 reads CASSPALIGSDTQYF. The CDR3 DNA is TGTGCCAGCTCACCGGCGCTTATTGGTTCAGATACGCAGTATTTT. The chain combines TRBV18 with TRBJ2-3, with D uncertain. Germline V gene lookup returns CDR1 KGHSH and CDR2 LQKENI. The germline V and J ends were trimmed by 3 bases and 4 bases, with 14 bases remaining between them. The CDR3 runs to 15 residues.

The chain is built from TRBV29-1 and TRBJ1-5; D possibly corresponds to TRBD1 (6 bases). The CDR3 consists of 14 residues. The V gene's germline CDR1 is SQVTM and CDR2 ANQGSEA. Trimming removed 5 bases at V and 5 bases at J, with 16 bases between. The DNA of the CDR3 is TGCAGCGTTAGTACGGGGGGCATCGATCAGCCCCAGCATTTT. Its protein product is CSVSTGGIDQPQHF.

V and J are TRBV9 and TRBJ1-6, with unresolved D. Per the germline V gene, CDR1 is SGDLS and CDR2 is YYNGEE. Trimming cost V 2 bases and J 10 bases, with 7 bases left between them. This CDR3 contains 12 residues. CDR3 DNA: TGTGCCAGCAGCGTCAGTTCGTCACCCCTCCACTTT. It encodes CASSVSSSPLHF.

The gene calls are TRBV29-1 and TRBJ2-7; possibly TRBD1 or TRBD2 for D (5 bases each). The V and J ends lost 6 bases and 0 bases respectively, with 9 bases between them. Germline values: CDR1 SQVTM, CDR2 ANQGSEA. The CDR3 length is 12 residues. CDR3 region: CSVGELSYEQYF. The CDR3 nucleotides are TGCAGCGTGGGGGAACTCTCCTACGAGCAGTACTTC.

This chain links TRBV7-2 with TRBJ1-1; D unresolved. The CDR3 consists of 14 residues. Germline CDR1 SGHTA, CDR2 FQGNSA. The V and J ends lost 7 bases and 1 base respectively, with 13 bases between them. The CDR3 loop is CASTHPLGNTEAFF. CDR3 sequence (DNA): TGTGCCAGCACCCACCCTCTCGGGAACACTGAAGCTTTCTTT.